This T cell receptor (beta chain) is from a study of T cells after yellow fever vaccination. Researchers made TCR cDNA using 5'RACE template switching, and this step added a universal primer site and UMIs. TCRdb reprocessed the 5' RACE reads via MiXCR and lists one record per CDR3 protein. The data show some 250,000 distinct CDR3 sequences, 6.5% to 8.5% seen once. General study findings and limits: Researchers cautioned that FACS-sorted repertoires could harbor abundant clonotypes contaminating from the bulk population. A small share of clonotypes appeared in both CD4 and CD8 compartments. On re-exposure, the response was weaker but peaked faster, at day 5 versus 15.

Judged by abundance, this clonotype is medium-sized (0.01 to 0.1%). Its antigen is unknown. The source material was CD4+ T cells sorted from PBMCs, sampled 15 days after the yellow fever booster vaccination. The receptor comes from a man between 25 and 39 years old who received the YFV17D yellow fever vaccine.

The CDR3 coding sequence is TGCGCCAGCAGCTTGGCCAGCGGTGGCGTGTACAATGAGCAGTTCTTC. Its translation is CASSLASGGVYNEQFF. This sequence joins TRBV5-1 and TRBJ2-1; TRBD2 might be the D (5 bases). The CDR3 extends over 16 amino acids. Germline V CDR1 and CDR2: SGHRS, YFSETQ. With 0 bases removed from V and 4 bases from J, the gap between germline ends came to 14 bases.